Each of the 28 T cell receptor beta chains below was sequenced from the same sample in a study of T cell responses to AZD1222 COVID-19 vaccine. Profiled with immunoSEQ multiplex PCR; TCRdb holds only in-frame clones, not every one. Here the sample spans 120,000 to 150,000 clones, 90% being singletons. Sequences were derived from peripheral blood, sampled on day 0 of AZD1222 vaccination. The receptors come from an adult in good health.

The chain uses TRBV9 and TRBJ1-2; maybe TRBD1 (6 bases). This CDR3 has 13 amino acids. V was pared by 2 bases and J by 6 bases, with 11 bases between. Germline-derived CDR1 and CDR2 are SGDLS and YYNGEE. The CDR3 spells CASSVVQGHGYTF. CDR3 coding DNA: TGTGCCAGCAGCGTTGTACAGGGTCATGGCTACACCTTC.

The genes are TRBV27 and TRBJ1-1, with 9 bases lining up with TRBD1. The CDR3 is made up of 16 amino acids. The germline gives CDR1 MNHEY, CDR2 SMNVEV (reference sequence). The V gene end was trimmed by 5 bases and the J gene end by 0 bases; junction bases not matched to a gene: 7. The CDR3 bases are TGTGCCAGCAGTCACCCGGGACAGGGAATGAACACTGAAGCTTTCTTT. Its protein product is CASSHPGQGMNTEAFF.

V is TRBV7-8 and J is TRBJ2-1, with D perhaps assigned TRBD1 or TRBD2 (5 bases each). The germline V gene encodes CDR1 SGHVS and CDR2 FQNEAQ. Trimming pared 1 base from V and 4 bases from J, leaving 8 bases between. CDR3 length: 14 residues. The CDR3 DNA reads as TGTGCCAGCAGCTTAGAGGGGAGATACAATGAGCAGTTCTTC. It is translated as CASSLEGRYNEQFF.

CDR3 sequence (DNA): TGTGCCAGCAGCCAAGGACTAGCGGGGACCTACGAGCAGTACTTC. This encodes CASSQGLAGTYEQYF. V gene TRBV4-2 combines with J gene TRBJ2-7; the match to TRBD2 covers 11 bases. Trimming cost V 1 base and J 2 bases; bases outside gene matches: 1. This CDR3 contains 15 residues. The germline CDR1 and CDR2 sequences are LGHNA and YNFKEQ.

The CDR3 region is CASSIRDTLAPGTQYF. CDR3 nucleotide sequence: TGTGCCAGTAGTATAAGAGACACCCTTGCACCTGGTACGCAGTATTTT. This chain links TRBV19 with TRBJ2-3, with no clear D. CDR1 is LNHDA and CDR2 is SQIVND in the germline V gene (reference sequence). V gave up 2 bases and J gave up 8 bases, with 20 bases separating them. The CDR3 is 16 amino acids. The full variable domain, in which reference TRBV19 and TRBJ2-3 provide the parts outside the CDR3, is DGGITQSPKYLFRKEGQNVTLSCEQNLNHDAMYWYRQDPGQGLRLIYYSQIVNDFQKGDIAEGYSVSREKKESFPLTVTSAQKNPTAFYLCASSIRDTLAPGTQYFGPGTRLTVL.

This clone is a singleton in its sample. The chain links TRBV6-5 to TRBJ1-3, with 7 bases identical to TRBD1. CDR3 length: 15 residues. Germline assignment: CDR1 MNHEY and CDR2 SVGAGI. V shed 6 bases, J shed 4 bases, and the junction held 9 bases outside the gene matches. The CDR3 nucleotides read TGTGCCAGCAGAGACGGGACAGAGGTCGGAAACACCATATATTTT. This sequence encodes CASRDGTEVGNTIYF.

The J gene is TRBJ1-5, the V gene TRBV18; TRBD1 is a possible D gene (6 bases). The V end lost 0 bases, the J end lost 9 bases, and 12 bases lay between the germline ends. The CDR3 loop spans 14 amino acids. The germline V gene encodes CDR1 KGHSH and CDR2 LQKENI. Here the CDR3 DNA reads TGTGCCAGCTCACCACCGACCGAAGGGGGGCCCCAGCATTTT. Translated, it gives CASSPPTEGGPQHF. Looking up the rest from reference TRBV18 and TRBJ1-5 gives the full variable domain: NAGVMQNPRHLVRRRGQEARLRCSPMKGHSHVYWYRQLPEEGLKFMVYLQKENIIDESGMPKERFSAEFPKEGPSILRIQQVVRGDSAAYFCASSPPTEGGPQHFGDGTRLSIL.

J is TRBJ1-1 and V is TRBV6-5; D is ambiguous. The CDR3 sequence is 14 residues long. CDR1 and CDR2 (germline): MNHEY, SVGAGI. V was shortened by 6 bases and J by 4 bases, with 15 bases between the two germline ends. CDR3 in DNA: TGTGCCAGCAGAGGTTTTTCAGTTGGCACTGAAGCTTTCTTT. It translates to CASRGFSVGTEAFF.

This clone was picked up one time. This rearrangement joins TRBV19 to TRBJ2-7, with D perhaps TRBD1 or TRBD2 (5 bases each). The CDR3 contains 15 residues. V was clipped by 7 bases and J by 0 bases, with 16 bases between them. Per germline, CDR1 LNHDA and CDR2 SQIVND (reference sequence). The CDR3 bases are TGTGCCAGTATGGTGAGGGGTACTAGCTCCTACGAGCAGTACTTC. Encoded protein: CASMVRGTSSYEQYF. Together with reference TRBV19 and TRBJ2-7, the CDR3 gives the full variable domain: DGGITQSPKYLFRKEGQNVTLSCEQNLNHDAMYWYRQDPGQGLRLIYYSQIVNDFQKGDIAEGYSVSREKKESFPLTVTSAQKNPTAFYLCASMVRGTSSYEQYFGPGTRLTVT.

V gene TRBV7-3 combines with J gene TRBJ2-7, with D perhaps matching TRBD1 or TRBD2 (5 bases each). The CDR3 is made up of 15 amino acids. Trimming removed 5 bases at V and 3 bases at J, with 17 bases between. Per the germline V gene, CDR1 is SGHTA and CDR2 is FQGTGA. CDR3: CASSHHFWDLYEQYF. The DNA of the CDR3 is TGTGCCAGCAGCCATCATTTCTGGGACCTCTACGAGCAGTACTTC.

This clone was recorded a few times. The rearrangement links TRBV4-1 to TRBJ1-2, with unresolved D. V was trimmed by 5 bases and J by 4 bases, leaving 11 bases between them. The CDR3 is 13 amino acids. The germline gives CDR1 MGHRA, CDR2 YSYEKL. The CDR3, as DNA: TGCGCCAGCAGCTCCGAAGTTGCCTATGGCTACACCTTC. Protein: CASSSEVAYGYTF.

The chain is built from TRBV11-2 and TRBJ2-5; D is perhaps TRBD1 (6 bases). The CDR3 runs 15 residues. V lost 2 bases and J 5 bases, leaving 15 bases between the germline ends. Germline V CDR1 and CDR2: SGHAT, FQNNGV. The CDR3: CASSLRGGQGETQYF. DNA for the CDR3: TGTGCCAGCAGCTTAAGAGGCGGGCAGGGGGAGACCCAGTACTTC.

The chain combines TRBV5-1 with TRBJ2-1; 11 nucleotides line up with TRBD2. Per germline, CDR1 SGHRS and CDR2 YFSETQ. The V segment lost 4 bases and the J segment 2 bases; nucleotides outside the gene matches: 8. CDR3 length: 17 residues. The CDR3 sequence is CASSVTGLADAYNEQFF. In DNA, the CDR3 is TGCGCCAGCAGCGTAACGGGACTAGCGGACGCCTACAATGAGCAGTTCTTC. Full variable domain (outside the CDR3, taken from reference TRBV5-1 and TRBJ2-1): KAGVTQTPRYLIKTRGQQVTLSCSPISGHRSVSWYQQTPGQGLQFLFEYFSETQRNKGNFPGRFSGRQFSNSRSEMNVSTLELGDSALYLCASSVTGLADAYNEQFFGPGTRLTVL.

The CDR3: CASTGSGGRGQPQHF. DNA for the CDR3: TGTGCCAGTACCGGATCAGGGGGCCGTGGTCAGCCCCAGCATTTT. V usage is TRBV19 and J usage is TRBJ1-5; TRBD1 matches 8 bases. CDR1 and CDR2 (germline): LNHDA, SQIVND (reference sequence). This CDR3 is built from 15 residues. V was pared by 7 bases and J by 6 bases, with 11 bases of the junction left unmatched.

The rearrangement uses TRBV2 and TRBJ2-1, with 7 bases fitting TRBD2. The germline CDR1 and CDR2 sequences are SNHLY and FYNNEI. The junction had 17 bases not matched to a gene; V was cut back by 7 bases and J by 5 bases. CDR3 size: 17 residues. CDR3 nucleotides: TGTGCCAGCAAGGTGAGGATGGCGGGAGTAGGTGACAATGAGCAGTTCTTC. The encoded protein is CASKVRMAGVGDNEQFF.

This chain joins TRBV30 and TRBJ1-1, with a tentative D call TRBD1 (6 bases). The CDR3 has 13 residues. V lost 2 bases and J 3 bases, leaving 10 bases between the germline ends. Germline V gene lookup returns CDR1 GTSNPN and CDR2 SVGIG (reference sequence). In DNA, the CDR3 is TGTGCCTGGAGTACAGGGTCTGACACTGAAGCTTTCTTT. Translation gives CAWSTGSDTEAFF. The full variable domain, rest sourced from reference TRBV30 and TRBJ1-1, is SQTIHQWPATLVQPVGSPLSLECTVEGTSNPNLYWYRQAAGRGLQLLFYSVGIGQISSEVPQNLSASRPQDRQFILSSKKLLLSDSGFYLCAWSTGSDTEAFFGQGTRLTVV.

CDR3 coding DNA: TGTGCCATCAGCCCACTAGCGGGGGGACTGAGCACAGATACGCAGTATTTT. Residues: CAISPLAGGLSTDTQYF. V gene TRBV10-3 combines with J gene TRBJ2-3; TRBD2 agrees at 12 bases. CDR1 is ENHRY, CDR2 SYGVKD, per germline. The CDR3 loop spans 17 amino acids. Unmatched junction bases numbered 7, after V lost 6 bases and J lost 0 bases.

This chain links TRBV6-2 or TRBV6-3 with TRBJ2-5, with 13 nucleotides matching TRBD2. The CDR3 length is 17 residues. V gave up 2 bases and J gave up 5 bases; unmatched junction bases: 8. The germline gives CDR1 MNHEY, CDR2 SVGEGT. The CDR3 loop reads CASSYGPTSGRRETQYF. The CDR3 DNA reads as TGTGCCAGCAGTTACGGACCGACTAGCGGGAGGCGGGAGACCCAGTACTTC.

As DNA, the CDR3 is TGTGCCAGCAGCCTCTCCGCCGGGGAGCTGTTTTTT. Amino acid sequence: CASSLSAGELFF. The chain employs TRBV7-8 and TRBJ2-2; D remains ambiguous. The V end lost 5 bases, the J end lost 6 bases, and 7 bases lay between the germline ends. The V gene's germline CDR1 is SGHVS and CDR2 FQNEAQ. The CDR3 runs to 12 residues. Combining the CDR3 with reference TRBV7-8 and TRBJ2-2 gives the whole variable domain GAGVSQSPRYKVAKRGQDVALRCDPISGHVSLFWYQQALGQGPEFLTYFQNEAQLDKSGLPSDRFFAERPEGSVSTLKIQRTQQEDSAVYLCASSLSAGELFFGEGSRLTVL.

This chain uses TRBV19 with TRBJ1-6; tentative D call: TRBD1 (5 bases). The CDR3 loop spans 16 amino acids. V was shortened by 3 bases and J by 8 bases, with 17 bases between the two germline ends. Germline lookup yields CDR1 LNHDA and CDR2 SQIVND (reference sequence). CDR3 nucleotides: TGTGCCAGTAGTATTACGGCAGGGCTCGGAGATTCACCCCTCCACTTT. Encoded protein: CASSITAGLGDSPLHF. The variable domain in full, with the rest retrieved from reference TRBV19 and TRBJ1-6, is DGGITQSPKYLFRKEGQNVTLSCEQNLNHDAMYWYRQDPGQGLRLIYYSQIVNDFQKGDIAEGYSVSREKKESFPLTVTSAQKNPTAFYLCASSITAGLGDSPLHFGNGTRLTVT.

This rearrangement joins TRBV5-6 to TRBJ2-1; TRBD2 matches at 8 bases. Looked up from germline, CDR1 is SGHDT and CDR2 is YYEEEE. The J segment lost 5 bases and the V segment lost 3 bases, leaving 10 bases of the junction unmatched. The CDR3 extends over 16 amino acids. The CDR3 loop is CASSWSGTRAHNEQFF. The CDR3, as DNA: TGTGCCAGCAGCTGGAGTGGGACTAGGGCCCACAATGAGCAGTTCTTC.

The rearrangement uses TRBV5-1 and TRBJ2-1; TRBD1 or TRBD2 may be the D gene (5 bases each). The CDR3 loop spans 13 amino acids. The V and J ends lost 7 bases and 0 bases respectively, with 8 bases between them. CDR1 is SGHRS and CDR2 is YFSETQ in the germline V gene. In nucleotides, the CDR3 is TGCGCCAGCTGGGGGAGCTCCTACAATGAGCAGTTCTTC. Its translation: CASWGSSYNEQFF.

The CDR3 reads CASSLGRGGTEAFF. In DNA, the CDR3 is TGTGCCAGCAGCTTAGGCAGGGGGGGCACTGAAGCTTTCTTT. The J gene is TRBJ1-1, the V gene TRBV11-1; the match to TRBD1 covers 7 bases. This CDR3 is built from 14 residues. The V gene's germline CDR1 is SGHAT and CDR2 FQDESV (reference sequence). J was trimmed by 4 bases and V by 1 base; bases with no gene match: 3.

The J gene is TRBJ2-1, the V gene TRBV4-3, with TRBD2 matching 10 bases. This CDR3 has 16 residues. Trimming cost V 6 bases and J 5 bases; bases outside gene matches: 10. The germline gives CDR1 LGHNA, CDR2 YSLEER. The CDR3, as DNA: TGCGCCAGCAGTCCTATCCTAGCGGGAGCCAACAATGAGCAGTTCTTC. Its protein product is CASSPILAGANNEQFF.

The CDR3 region is CASSQASSPTGSSGNTIYF. The CDR3 DNA is TGTGCCAGCAGCCAAGCCTCTTCACCCACCGGGAGCTCTGGAAACACCATATATTTT. V gene TRBV14 combines with J gene TRBJ1-3; no clear D gene. V was clipped by 1 base and J by 0 bases, with 19 bases between them. This CDR3 is 19 amino acids long. Germline lookup yields CDR1 SGHDN and CDR2 FVKESK.

This clone has just one count. The J gene is TRBJ1-2, the V gene TRBV3-1 (or the pseudogene TRBV3-2); TRBD1 agrees at 12 bases. V trimming: 1 base; J trimming: 3 bases; junction bases outside the gene matches: 3. This CDR3 spans 16 amino acids. Germline CDR1 is LGHDT and CDR2 is YNNKEL (reference sequence). The CDR3 DNA reads as TGTGCCAGCAGCCAAGCCGGGACAGGGGGCGACTATGGCTACACCTTC. This sequence encodes CASSQAGTGGDYGYTF.

The rearrangement uses TRBV6-5 and TRBJ2-5; 7 bases are shared with TRBD2. Germline-derived CDR1 and CDR2 are MNHEY and SVGAGI. The CDR3 has 15 amino acids. After removal of 2 bases from V and 4 bases from J, the junction contained 7 bases not matched to a gene. CDR3 DNA: TGTGCCAGCAGTTACCGCGGGACTACCCTAGAGACCCAGTACTTC. It specifies CASSYRGTTLETQYF.

The V and J genes are TRBV4-3 and TRBJ2-1, with D maybe TRBD2 (6 bases). Germline V gene data show CDR1 as LGHNA and CDR2 as YSLEER. This CDR3 has 19 amino acids. V dropped 4 bases and J dropped 5 bases, with 27 bases sitting between them. CDR3 amino acids: CASSPNPPRGAGRDNEQFF. The CDR3 DNA reads as TGCGCCAGCAGCCCTAATCCCCCCCGCGGTGCGGGGAGAGACAATGAGCAGTTCTTC.